Each of the 18 T cell receptor beta chains below was sequenced from the same sample in a study of blood T cell repertoires in COVID-19. Only in-frame clones appear in the TCRdb table, and some are missing; sequencing was by immunoSEQ multiplex PCR. The sample lists some 100,000 clones, 85% seen once, with roughly 13% in the top ten. The material sequenced was peripheral blood. The receptors shown here come from a man in his fifties or sixties with active or convalescent COVID-19.

The count of this clone is one. The chain employs TRBV11-2 and TRBJ2-7, with 11 bases aligning to TRBD2. This CDR3 spans 15 amino acids. Unmatched junction bases numbered 7, after V lost 3 bases and J lost 6 bases. Germline loops: CDR1 SGHAT, CDR2 FQNNGV. The CDR3 spells CASSLTSGTSPEQYF. The CDR3 nucleotides are TGTGCCAGCAGCTTGACTAGCGGGACCTCCCCCGAGCAGTACTTC. The variable domain in full, with the rest retrieved from reference TRBV11-2 and TRBJ2-7, is EAGVAQSPRYKIIEKRQSVAFWCNPISGHATLYWYQQILGQGPKLLIQFQNNGVVDDSQLPKDRFSAERLKGVDSTLKIQPAKLEDSAVYLCASSLTSGTSPEQYFGPGTRLTVT.

The chain uses TRBV18 and TRBJ2-7; 9 bases are shared with TRBD1. The CDR3 is 16 amino acids. The V gene end was trimmed by 2 bases and the J gene end by 3 bases; junction bases not matched to a gene: 8. The V gene's germline CDR1 is KGHSH and CDR2 LQKENI. The CDR3 region is CASSPSGTGLGYEQYF. The CDR3 coding sequence is TGTGCCAGCTCACCATCGGGGACAGGGTTGGGCTACGAGCAGTACTTC. The variable domain in full, completed from reference TRBV18 and TRBJ2-7, reads NAGVMQNPRHLVRRRGQEARLRCSPMKGHSHVYWYRQLPEEGLKFMVYLQKENIIDESGMPKERFSAEFPKEGPSILRIQQVVRGDSAAYFCASSPSGTGLGYEQYFGPGTRLTVT.

The chain is built from TRBV7-8 and TRBJ1-1, with unresolved D. The CDR3 has 14 residues. Germline lookup yields CDR1 SGHVS and CDR2 FQNEAQ. V was shortened by 1 base and J by 0 bases, with 6 bases between the two germline ends. The CDR3 nucleotides are TGTGCCAGCAGCTTAGTCCTAATGAACACTGAAGCTTTCTTT. This encodes CASSLVLMNTEAFF.

The V and J genes are TRBV5-1 and TRBJ1-2; TRBD1 matches 7 bases. Germline CDR1 SGHRS, CDR2 YFSETQ. The CDR3 is made up of 12 amino acids. J gave up 6 bases and V 4 bases, and 3 bases lay outside the gene matches. The DNA of the CDR3 is TGCGCCAGCAGCCCCAGGGGGGATGGCTACACCTTC. Translating it yields CASSPRGDGYTF.

The V and J genes are TRBV10-3 and TRBJ1-6; 9 bases fit TRBD1. The V gene's germline CDR1 is ENHRY and CDR2 SYGVKD. This CDR3 is 16 amino acids long. V lost 10 bases and J lost 7; bases outside the gene matches: 14. The CDR3 region is CASKGQGNGENSPLHF. CDR3 sequence (DNA): TGTGCCAGCAAGGGACAGGGCAACGGGGAAAATTCACCCCTCCACTTT.

V and J are TRBV3-1 (or the pseudogene TRBV3-2) and TRBJ2-3; TRBD2 agrees at 12 bases. This CDR3 is built from 16 residues. CDR1 is LGHDT, CDR2 YNNKEL, per germline (reference sequence). Losses at the gene ends were 6 bases for V and 5 bases for J; bases not matched to a gene: 9. CDR3 residues: CASRMTSGRERDTQYF. CDR3 sequence (DNA): TGTGCCAGCAGGATGACTAGCGGGAGAGAACGAGATACGCAGTATTTT.

With respect to this clone: One junction end disagrees with the germline gene, perhaps due to a read error. This chain links TRBV7-7 with TRBJ2-7, with 10 positions matching TRBD2. Per the germline V gene, CDR1 is SSHAT and CDR2 is FNYEAQ (reference sequence). The CDR3 is 20 amino acids. CDR3 amino acids: CASSPGTSVDLRAGDYEQYF. In DNA form, the CDR3 reads TGTGCTAGCAGCCCTGGGACTAGCGTAGACCTGAGGGCCGGGGACTACGAGCAGTACTTC.

This chain joins TRBV14 and TRBJ1-2; D gene uncertain. The length of the CDR3 is 14 residues. The V end lost 0 bases, the J end lost 8 bases, and 13 bases lay between the germline ends. In germline, CDR1 is SGHDN, CDR2 FVKESK. The CDR3 DNA is TGTGCCAGCAGCCAAGATCTTTATGGTCGGGGCTACACCTTC. Translating it yields CASSQDLYGRGYTF.

This clone was recorded only once. J is TRBJ1-6 and V is TRBV27; D is unresolved. The CDR3 contains 14 residues. Germline lookup yields CDR1 MNHEY and CDR2 SMNVEV (reference sequence). V was shortened by 2 bases and J by 11 bases, with 13 bases between the two germline ends. CDR3 amino acids: CASSLRGPRAPLHF. In DNA, the CDR3 is TGTGCCAGCAGTTTAAGAGGTCCGAGGGCACCCCTCCACTTT.

The chain has TRBV5-4 and TRBJ2-3; 13 positions match TRBD2. The CDR3 totals 18 residues. J lost 5 bases, V lost 4 bases, and 13 bases had no gene match. The germline gives CDR1 SGHNT, CDR2 YYREEE (reference sequence). The CDR3 protein is CASSRNTLAGGPIDTQYF. The CDR3 DNA follows: TGTGCCAGCAGCCGAAATACACTAGCGGGAGGGCCGATAGATACGCAGTATTTT.

J is TRBJ2-1 and V is TRBV5-6; 13 bases match TRBD2. The V segment lost 5 bases and the J segment 7 bases; nucleotides outside the gene matches: 3. This CDR3 is built from 14 residues. Germline V gene data show CDR1 as SGHDT and CDR2 as YYEEEE. The CDR3 sequence: CASRRLAGGNEQFF. Written as DNA, the CDR3 is TGTGCCAGCAGAAGACTAGCGGGGGGAAATGAGCAGTTCTTC.

The table lists this clone with a count of one. V and J are TRBV11-3 and TRBJ2-2; TRBD2 aligns across 11 bases. The CDR3 sequence is 14 residues long. The junction had 1 base not matched to a gene; V was cut back by 3 bases and J by 7 bases. CDR1 and CDR2 from the germline V gene are SGHNT and YENEEA. The CDR3 sequence: CASSLTSGDGELFF. CDR3 coding DNA: TGTGCCAGCAGCTTGACTAGCGGGGACGGGGAGCTGTTTTTT.

The chain uses TRBV28 and TRBJ1-4, with a tentative D call TRBD1 (6 bases). From germline, CDR1 is MDHEN and CDR2 SYDVKM. The ends were cut back, 3 bases at V and 2 bases at J, with 13 bases in the middle. The CDR3 spans 16 residues. CDR3 DNA sequence: TGTGCCAGCAGTTTTCCCAGGGGAGGGACTAATGAAAAACTGTTTTTT. This encodes CASSFPRGGTNEKLFF.

There are a few counts of this clone. V usage is TRBV18 and J usage is TRBJ1-5; 11 bases align to TRBD1. Trimming removed 1 base from V and 7 bases from J; junction bases left unmatched: 6. Germline-derived CDR1 and CDR2 are KGHSH and LQKENI. The CDR3 covers 16 residues. DNA of the CDR3: TGTGCCAGCTCACCACGAGGGGACAGGGGGAACCAGCCCCAGCATTTT. The encoded protein is CASSPRGDRGNQPQHF. Looking up the rest from reference TRBV18 and TRBJ1-5 gives the full variable domain: NAGVMQNPRHLVRRRGQEARLRCSPMKGHSHVYWYRQLPEEGLKFMVYLQKENIIDESGMPKERFSAEFPKEGPSILRIQQVVRGDSAAYFCASSPRGDRGNQPQHFGDGTRLSIL.

This clone occurred once. J is TRBJ2-3 and V is TRBV5-1; 7 positions agree with TRBD2. The CDR3 consists of 14 residues. Germline values: CDR1 SGHRS, CDR2 YFSETQ. The V gene end was trimmed by 6 bases and the J gene end by 2 bases; junction bases not matched to a gene: 6. In DNA form, the CDR3 reads TGCGCCAGCAACGCGGGGGATGCCACAGATACGCAGTATTTT. This encodes CASNAGDATDTQYF.

V is TRBV4-1 and J is TRBJ1-1; 7 bases align to TRBD1. This CDR3 region has 14 residues. CDR1 is MGHRA and CDR2 is YSYEKL in the germline V gene. V dropped 5 bases and J dropped 3; count of bases not matched to a gene: 6. For the CDR3, the DNA is TGCGCCAGCAGCTTCGACAGGGACTACACTGAAGCTTTCTTT. This encodes CASSFDRDYTEAFF.

V gene TRBV28 combines with J gene TRBJ1-1, with a tentative D call TRBD1 (6 bases). V shed 5 bases and J shed 3 bases, with 19 bases lying between them. Germline lookup yields CDR1 MDHEN and CDR2 SYDVKM. The CDR3 is made up of 16 amino acids. The chain's CDR3 is CASSPGRGRADTEAFF. In nucleotides, the CDR3 is TGTGCCAGCAGTCCCGGCAGGGGTAGAGCGGACACTGAAGCTTTCTTT.

This clone has more than one count but fewer than ten. The chain carries TRBV24-1 and TRBJ2-1, with 12 positions matching TRBD2. Germline CDR1 KGHDR, CDR2 SFDVKD. The CDR3 covers 17 residues. V lost 4 bases, J lost 6 bases, and 9 bases stayed unmatched. CDR3 in DNA: TGTGCCACCAGTGACCCCCGGACTAGCGGGATCACCAATGAGCAGTTCTTC. Protein product: CATSDPRTSGITNEQFF.